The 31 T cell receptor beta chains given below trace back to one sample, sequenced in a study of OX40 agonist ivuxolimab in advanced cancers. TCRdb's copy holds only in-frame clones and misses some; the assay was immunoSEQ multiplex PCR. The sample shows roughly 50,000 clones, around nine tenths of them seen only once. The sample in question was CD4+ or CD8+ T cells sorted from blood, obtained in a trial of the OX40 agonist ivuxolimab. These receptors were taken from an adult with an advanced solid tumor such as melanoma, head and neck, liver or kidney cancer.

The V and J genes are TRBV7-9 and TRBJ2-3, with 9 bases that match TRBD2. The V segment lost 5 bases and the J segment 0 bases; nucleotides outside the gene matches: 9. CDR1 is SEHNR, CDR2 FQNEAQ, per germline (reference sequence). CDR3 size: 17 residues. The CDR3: CASSLPWAGGSTDTQYF. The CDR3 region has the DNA TGTGCCAGCAGCCTCCCGTGGGCGGGGGGGAGCACAGATACGCAGTATTTT.

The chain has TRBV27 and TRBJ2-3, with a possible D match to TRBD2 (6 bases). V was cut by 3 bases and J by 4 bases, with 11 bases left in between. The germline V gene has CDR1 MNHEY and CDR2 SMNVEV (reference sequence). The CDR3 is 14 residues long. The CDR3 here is CASSFGGTADTQYF. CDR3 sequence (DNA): TGTGCCAGCAGTTTCGGGGGAACTGCAGATACGCAGTATTTT.

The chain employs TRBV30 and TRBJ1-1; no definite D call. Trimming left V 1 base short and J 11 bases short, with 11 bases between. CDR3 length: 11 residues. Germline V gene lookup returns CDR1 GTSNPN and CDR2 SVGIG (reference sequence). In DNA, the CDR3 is TGTGCCTGGAGTGAATTCCCAGACGCTTTCTTT. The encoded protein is CAWSEFPDAFF.

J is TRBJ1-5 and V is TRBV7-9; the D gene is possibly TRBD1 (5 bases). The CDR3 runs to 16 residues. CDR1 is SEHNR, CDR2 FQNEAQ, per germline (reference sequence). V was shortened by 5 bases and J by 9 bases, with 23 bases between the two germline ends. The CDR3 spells CASSISPRDPDGPQHF. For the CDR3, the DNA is TGTGCCAGCAGCATTAGCCCCCGGGACCCCGACGGGCCCCAGCATTTT.

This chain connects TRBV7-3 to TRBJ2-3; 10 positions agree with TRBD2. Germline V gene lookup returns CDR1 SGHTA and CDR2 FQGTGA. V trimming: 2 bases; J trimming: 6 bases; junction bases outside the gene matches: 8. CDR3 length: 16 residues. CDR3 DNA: TGTGCCAGCAGCTTAGGGCTAGCGGGGGTAGGGGATACGCAGTATTTT. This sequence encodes CASSLGLAGVGDTQYF. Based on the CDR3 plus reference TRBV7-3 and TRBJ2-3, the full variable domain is GAGVSQTPSNKVTEKGKYVELRCDPISGHTALYWYRQSLGQGPEFLIYFQGTGAADDSGLPNDRFFAVRPEGSVSTLKIQRTERGDSAVYLCASSLGLAGVGDTQYFGPGTRLTVL.

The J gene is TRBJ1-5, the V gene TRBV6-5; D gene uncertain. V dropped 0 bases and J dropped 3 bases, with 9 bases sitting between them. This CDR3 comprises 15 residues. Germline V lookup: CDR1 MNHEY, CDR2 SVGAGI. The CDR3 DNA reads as TGTGCCAGCAGTTACTCCTTTGGGTCCAATCAGCCCCAGCATTTT. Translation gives CASSYSFGSNQPQHF.

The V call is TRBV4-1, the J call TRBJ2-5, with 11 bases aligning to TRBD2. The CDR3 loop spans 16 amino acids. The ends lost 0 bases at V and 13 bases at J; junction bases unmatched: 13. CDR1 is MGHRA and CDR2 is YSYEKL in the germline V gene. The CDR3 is CASSQDHPGLAAIPYF. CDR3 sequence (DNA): TGCGCCAGCAGCCAAGACCACCCGGGACTAGCGGCCATCCCGTACTTC.

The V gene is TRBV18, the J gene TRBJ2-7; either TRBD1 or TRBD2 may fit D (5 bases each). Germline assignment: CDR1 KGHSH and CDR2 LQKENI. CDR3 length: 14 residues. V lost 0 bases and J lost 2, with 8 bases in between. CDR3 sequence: CASSPPQGAYEQYF. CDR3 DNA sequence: TGTGCCAGCTCACCACCCCAGGGAGCCTACGAGCAGTACTTC.

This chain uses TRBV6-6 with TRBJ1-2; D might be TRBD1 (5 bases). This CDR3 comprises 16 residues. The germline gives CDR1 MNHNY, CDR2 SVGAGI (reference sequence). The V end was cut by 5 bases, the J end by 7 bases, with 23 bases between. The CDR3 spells CASSATLSGTEGGYTF. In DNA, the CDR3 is TGTGCCAGCAGTGCTACGCTGTCCGGGACGGAGGGTGGCTACACCTTC.

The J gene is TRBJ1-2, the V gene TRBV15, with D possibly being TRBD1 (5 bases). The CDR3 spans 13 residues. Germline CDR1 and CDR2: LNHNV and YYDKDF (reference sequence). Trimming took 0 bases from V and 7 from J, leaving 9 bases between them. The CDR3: CATSRETGIGYTF. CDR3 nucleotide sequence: TGTGCCACCAGCAGAGAAACAGGAATTGGCTACACCTTC.

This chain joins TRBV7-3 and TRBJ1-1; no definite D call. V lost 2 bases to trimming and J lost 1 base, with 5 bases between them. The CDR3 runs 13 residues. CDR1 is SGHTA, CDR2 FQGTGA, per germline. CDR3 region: CASSLWGNTEAFF. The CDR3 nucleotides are TGTGCCAGCAGCTTATGGGGGAACACTGAAGCTTTCTTT.

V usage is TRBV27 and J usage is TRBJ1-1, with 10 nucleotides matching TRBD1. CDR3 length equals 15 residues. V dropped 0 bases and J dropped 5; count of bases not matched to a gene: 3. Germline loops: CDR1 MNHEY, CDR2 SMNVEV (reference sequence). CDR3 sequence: CASSLSGTGVTEAFF. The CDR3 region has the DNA TGTGCCAGCAGTTTATCCGGGACAGGGGTTACTGAAGCTTTCTTT.

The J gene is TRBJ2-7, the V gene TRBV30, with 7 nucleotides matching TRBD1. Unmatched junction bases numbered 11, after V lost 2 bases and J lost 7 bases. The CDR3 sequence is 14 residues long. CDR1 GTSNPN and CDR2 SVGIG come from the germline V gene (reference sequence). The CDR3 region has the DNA TGTGCCTGGAGTCGCCTTACGACAGGGAAGGAGCAGTACTTC. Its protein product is CAWSRLTTGKEQYF.

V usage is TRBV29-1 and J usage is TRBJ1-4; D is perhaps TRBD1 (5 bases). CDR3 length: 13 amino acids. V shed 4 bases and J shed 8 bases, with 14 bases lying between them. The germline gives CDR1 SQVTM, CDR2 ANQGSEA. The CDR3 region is CSVVEGSWEKLFF. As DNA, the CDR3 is TGCAGCGTTGTTGAGGGGAGTTGGGAAAAACTGTTTTTT.

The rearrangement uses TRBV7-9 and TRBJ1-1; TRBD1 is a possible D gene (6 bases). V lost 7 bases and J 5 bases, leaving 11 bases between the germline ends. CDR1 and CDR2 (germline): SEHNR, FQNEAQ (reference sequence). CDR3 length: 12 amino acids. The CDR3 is CASKQGGTEAFF. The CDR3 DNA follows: TGTGCCAGCAAACAGGGAGGGACTGAAGCTTTCTTT.

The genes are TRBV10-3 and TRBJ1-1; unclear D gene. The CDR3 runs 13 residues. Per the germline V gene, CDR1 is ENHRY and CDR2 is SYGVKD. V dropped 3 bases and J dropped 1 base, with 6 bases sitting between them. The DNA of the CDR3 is TGTGCCATCAGTGACCGGGGGAACACTGAAGCTTTCTTT. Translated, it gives CAISDRGNTEAFF.

CDR3 in amino acids: CASSQGGGQPQHF. CDR3 nucleotide sequence: TGCGCCAGCAGCCAAGGAGGCGGTCAGCCCCAGCATTTT. The genes are TRBV4-1 and TRBJ1-5, with unresolved D. This CDR3 comprises 13 residues. Between the trimmed V and J ends, which lost 1 base and 6 bases, there was a span of 7 bases. Germline V gene sequence: CDR1 MGHRA, CDR2 YSYEKL.

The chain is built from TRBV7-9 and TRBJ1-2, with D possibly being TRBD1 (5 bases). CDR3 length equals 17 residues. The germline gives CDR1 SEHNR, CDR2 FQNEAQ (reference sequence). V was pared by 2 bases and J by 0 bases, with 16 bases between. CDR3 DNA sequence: TGTGCCAGCAGCTTACGGTTGGGTACAGGTACTAACTATGGCTACACCTTC. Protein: CASSLRLGTGTNYGYTF.

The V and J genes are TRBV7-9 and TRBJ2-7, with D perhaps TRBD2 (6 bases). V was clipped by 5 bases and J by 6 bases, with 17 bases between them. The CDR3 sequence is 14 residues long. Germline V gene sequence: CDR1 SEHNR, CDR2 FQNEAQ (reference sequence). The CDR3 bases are TGTGCCAGCAGCCTGGAGGGGTCAATTCGCGAGCAGTACTTC. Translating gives CASSLEGSIREQYF.

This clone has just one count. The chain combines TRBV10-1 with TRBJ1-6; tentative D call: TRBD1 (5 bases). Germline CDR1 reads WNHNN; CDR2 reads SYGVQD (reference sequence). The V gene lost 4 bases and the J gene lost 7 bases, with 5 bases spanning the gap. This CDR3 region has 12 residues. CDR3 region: CASSGDNSPLHF. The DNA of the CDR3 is TGCGCCAGCAGTGGGGACAATTCACCCCTCCACTTT.

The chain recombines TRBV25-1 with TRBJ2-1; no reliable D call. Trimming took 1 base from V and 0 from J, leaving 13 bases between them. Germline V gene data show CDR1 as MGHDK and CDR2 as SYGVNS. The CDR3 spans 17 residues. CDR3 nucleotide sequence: TGTGCCAGCAGTGAATTGGGCAGTCTAAGCTCCTACAATGAGCAGTTCTTC. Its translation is CASSELGSLSSYNEQFF.

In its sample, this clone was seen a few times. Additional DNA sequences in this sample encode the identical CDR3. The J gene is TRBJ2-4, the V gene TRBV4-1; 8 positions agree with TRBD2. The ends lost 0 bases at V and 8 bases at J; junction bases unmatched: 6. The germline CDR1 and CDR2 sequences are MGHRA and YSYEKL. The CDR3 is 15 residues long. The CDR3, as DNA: TGCGCCAGCAGCCAAGAGTCGGGGGGGAGGGACATTCAGTACTTC. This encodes CASSQESGGRDIQYF.

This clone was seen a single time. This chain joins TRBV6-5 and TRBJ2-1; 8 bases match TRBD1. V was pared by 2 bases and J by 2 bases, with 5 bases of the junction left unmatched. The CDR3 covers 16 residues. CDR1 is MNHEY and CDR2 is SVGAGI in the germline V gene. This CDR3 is CASSYRADRAYNEQFF. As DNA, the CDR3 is TGTGCCAGCAGTTACCGGGCGGACAGGGCCTACAATGAGCAGTTCTTC.

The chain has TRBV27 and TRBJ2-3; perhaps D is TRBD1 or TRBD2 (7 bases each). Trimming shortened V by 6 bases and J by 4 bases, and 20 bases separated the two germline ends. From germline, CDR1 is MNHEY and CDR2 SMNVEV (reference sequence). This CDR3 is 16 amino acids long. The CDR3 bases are TGTGCCAGCAGCTCTCGCCCAGGGGGGGTATCAGATACGCAGTATTTT. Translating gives CASSSRPGGVSDTQYF.

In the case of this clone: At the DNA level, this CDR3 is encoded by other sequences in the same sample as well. In DNA form, the CDR3 reads TGCGCCAGCAGCTTGGAGGGACAGTCCACAGATACGCAGTATTTT. Amino acids: CASSLEGQSTDTQYF. The J gene is TRBJ2-3, the V gene TRBV5-1; 7 bases map to TRBD1. The CDR3 totals 15 residues. CDR1 SGHRS and CDR2 YFSETQ come from the germline V gene. Trimming took 0 bases from V and 2 from J; bases not matched to a gene: 3.

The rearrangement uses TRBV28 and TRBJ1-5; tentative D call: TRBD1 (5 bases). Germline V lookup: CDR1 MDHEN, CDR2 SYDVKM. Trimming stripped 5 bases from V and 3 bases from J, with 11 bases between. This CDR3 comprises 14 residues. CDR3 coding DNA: TGTGCCAGCAGTCCGACAGATTCCAATCAGCCCCAGCATTTT. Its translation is CASSPTDSNQPQHF. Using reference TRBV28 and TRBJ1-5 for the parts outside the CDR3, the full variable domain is DVKVTQSSRYLVKRTGEKVFLECVQDMDHENMFWYRQDPGLGLRLIYFSYDVKMKEKGDIPEGYSVSREKKERFSLILESASTNQTSMYLCASSPTDSNQPQHFGDGTRLSIL.

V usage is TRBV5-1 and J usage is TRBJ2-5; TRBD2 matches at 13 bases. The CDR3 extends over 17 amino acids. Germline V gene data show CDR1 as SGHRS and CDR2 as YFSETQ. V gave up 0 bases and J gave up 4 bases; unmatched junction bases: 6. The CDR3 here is CASSLEGLAGPGETQYF. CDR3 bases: TGCGCCAGCAGCTTGGAGGGACTAGCGGGGCCCGGAGAGACCCAGTACTTC.

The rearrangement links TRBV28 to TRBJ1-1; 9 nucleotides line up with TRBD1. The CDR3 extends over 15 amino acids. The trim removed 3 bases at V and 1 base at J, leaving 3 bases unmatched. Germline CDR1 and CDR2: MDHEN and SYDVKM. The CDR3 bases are TGTGCCAGCAGTTTGACAGGGGGGCCGAACACTGAAGCTTTCTTT. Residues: CASSLTGGPNTEAFF.

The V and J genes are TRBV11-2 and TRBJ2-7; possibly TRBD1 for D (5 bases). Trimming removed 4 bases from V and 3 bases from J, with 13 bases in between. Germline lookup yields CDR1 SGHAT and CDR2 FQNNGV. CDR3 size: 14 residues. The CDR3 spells CASSSPGRDYEQYF. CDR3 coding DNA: TGTGCCAGCAGCTCCCCGGGCAGGGACTACGAGCAGTACTTC.

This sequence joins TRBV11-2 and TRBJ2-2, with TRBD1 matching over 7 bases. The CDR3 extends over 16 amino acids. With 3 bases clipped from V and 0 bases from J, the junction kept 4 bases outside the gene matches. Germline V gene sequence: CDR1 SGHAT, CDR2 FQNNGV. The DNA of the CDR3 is TGTGCCAGCAGCTTTGGGACAGTAACGAACACCGGGGAGCTGTTTTTT. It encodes CASSFGTVTNTGELFF. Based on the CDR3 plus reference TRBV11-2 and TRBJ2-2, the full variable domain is EAGVAQSPRYKIIEKRQSVAFWCNPISGHATLYWYQQILGQGPKLLIQFQNNGVVDDSQLPKDRFSAERLKGVDSTLKIQPAKLEDSAVYLCASSFGTVTNTGELFFGEGSRLTVL.

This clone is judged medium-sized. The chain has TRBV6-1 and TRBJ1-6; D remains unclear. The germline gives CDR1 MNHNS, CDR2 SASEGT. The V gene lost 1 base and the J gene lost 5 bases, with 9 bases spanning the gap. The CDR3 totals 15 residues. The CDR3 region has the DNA TGTGCCAGCAGTGAAGAGGAAGGGAATAATTCACCCCTCCACTTT. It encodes CASSEEEGNNSPLHF.